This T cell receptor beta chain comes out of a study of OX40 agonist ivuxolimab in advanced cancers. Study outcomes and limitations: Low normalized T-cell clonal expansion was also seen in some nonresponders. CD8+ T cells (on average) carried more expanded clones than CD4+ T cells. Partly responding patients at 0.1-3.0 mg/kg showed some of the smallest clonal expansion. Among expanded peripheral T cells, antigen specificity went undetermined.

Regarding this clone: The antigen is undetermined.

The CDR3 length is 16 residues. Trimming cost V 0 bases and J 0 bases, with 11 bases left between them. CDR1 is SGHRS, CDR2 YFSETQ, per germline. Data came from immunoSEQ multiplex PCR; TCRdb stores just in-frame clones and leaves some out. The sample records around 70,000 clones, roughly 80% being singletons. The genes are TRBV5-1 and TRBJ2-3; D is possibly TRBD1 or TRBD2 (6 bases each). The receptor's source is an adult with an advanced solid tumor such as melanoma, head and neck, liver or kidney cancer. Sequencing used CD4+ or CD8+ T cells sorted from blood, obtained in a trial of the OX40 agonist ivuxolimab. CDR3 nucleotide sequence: TGCGCCAGCAGCTTGGCCTTGGGGGGCAGCACAGATACGCAGTATTTT. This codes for CASSLALGGSTDTQYF.